This T cell receptor beta chain is drawn from a study of cytomegalovirus exposure and HLA in healthy donors. The CDR3 runs to 14 residues. V dropped 6 bases and J dropped 2; count of bases not matched to a gene: 8. Germline V gene sequence: CDR1 SQVTM, CDR2 ANQGSEA. Primers: 60 Vbeta forward and 13 Jbeta reverse. Libraries were prepared by immunoSEQ multiplex PCR; TCRdb keeps only in-frame clonotypes and omits some of them. The sample has under 90,000 clones. The sample was PBMCs. This receptor was taken from a man in his forties or fifties in good health and CMV-seropositive. The rearrangement uses TRBV29-1 and TRBJ2-7; 9 nucleotides match TRBD1. This chain's CDR3 is CSVVGQGSPYEQYF. The CDR3 nucleotides read TGCAGCGTCGTGGGACAGGGCTCTCCCTACGAGCAGTACTTC.